Below are 9 T cell receptor beta chains sequenced from a single sample in a study of post-analysis software for immune sequencing data. Study outcomes and limitations: Four or five TRBV segments, TRBV5-6, TRBV5-1 and TRBV20-1 among them, were found more frequent in patients than controls.

Unique-molecular-identifier-tagged TCR beta cDNA libraries were used. TCRdb reprocessed the PCR reads with MiXCR, giving one entry per CDR3 protein. The profile shows a few hundred thousand distinct CDR3 sequences, less than 35% of them singletons. Their recognized antigens are unknown. Sequences were obtained from blood. The receptors come from a girl under 18 with multiple sclerosis.

J is TRBJ2-7 and V is TRBV12-3 or TRBV12-4; TRBD1 matches at 11 bases. Trimming cost V 6 bases and J 4 bases; bases outside gene matches: 8. The CDR3 runs 15 residues. The CDR3 loop reads CASRLSGQGAYEQYF. In nucleotides, the CDR3 is TGTGCCAGCAGACTCAGCGGACAGGGGGCTTACGAGCAGTACTTC.

CDR3 residues: CAGHEGGTGELFF. CDR3 DNA sequence: TGTGCCGGACATGAAGGGGGCACCGGGGAGCTGTTTTTT. J is TRBJ2-2 and V is TRBV12-3 or TRBV12-4; perhaps TRBD1 as D (6 bases). The V end was cut by 11 bases, the J end by 4 bases, with 14 bases between. This CDR3 has 13 amino acids.

The chain recombines TRBV6-5 with TRBJ1-2; 8 bases agree with TRBD1. The germline V gene has CDR1 MNHEY and CDR2 SVGAGI. This CDR3 has 14 amino acids. Losses at the gene ends were 0 bases for V and 8 bases for J; bases not matched to a gene: 5. CDR3 DNA sequence: TGTGCCAGCAGTTACTCCCACAGGGGGGGAGGCTACACCTTC. As protein: CASSYSHRGGGYTF.

The CDR3 DNA reads TGTGCCAGCAGCGAGGGACCAAACAACTACAATGAGCAGTTCTTC. Translating it yields CASSEGPNNYNEQFF. The chain is built from TRBV5-6 and TRBJ2-1, with D perhaps matching TRBD1 or TRBD2 (5 bases each). The ends were cut back, 4 bases at V and 3 bases at J, with 14 bases in the middle. This CDR3 contains 15 residues. In germline, CDR1 is SGHDT, CDR2 YYEEEE.

The rearrangement links TRBV6-1 to TRBJ1-1; D is ambiguous. The germline V gene encodes CDR1 MNHNS and CDR2 SASEGT. The V end was cut by 0 bases, the J end by 1 base, with 3 bases between. The CDR3 has 13 amino acids. The CDR3 region is CASSEARNTEAFF. The CDR3 DNA reads TGTGCCAGCAGTGAAGCGCGGAACACTGAAGCTTTCTTT.

This chain joins TRBV29-1 and TRBJ1-2; possibly TRBD1 for D (6 bases). The V gene lost 5 bases and the J gene lost 5 bases, with 15 bases spanning the gap. Looked up from germline, CDR1 is SQVTM and CDR2 is ANQGSEA. The CDR3 has 13 amino acids. CDR3 region: CSVPRGAEYGYTF. As DNA, the CDR3 is TGCAGCGTTCCCAGGGGCGCAGAGTATGGCTACACCTTC.

This clonotype turned up a few times. The rearrangement uses TRBV4-2 and TRBJ1-5; tentative D call: TRBD1 (6 bases). The germline gives CDR1 LGHNA, CDR2 YNFKEQ. Trimming pared 4 bases from V and 4 bases from J, leaving 11 bases between. The CDR3 loop spans 14 amino acids. CDR3 in amino acids: CASSPDRHNQPQHF. CDR3 nucleotide sequence: TGTGCCAGCAGCCCAGACAGGCATAATCAGCCCCAGCATTTT.

The V call is TRBV15, the J call TRBJ2-5, with a possible D match to TRBD2 (6 bases). The J call may be in error: the DNA end matches TRBJ2-7 better. Germline V gene sequence: CDR1 LNHNV, CDR2 YYDKDF (reference sequence). The CDR3 is made up of 13 amino acids. CDR3: CATSPRQGGEQYF. The CDR3 nucleotides are TGTGCCACCAGCCCCCGCCAGGGAGGCGAGCAGTACTTC.

CDR3 region: CASMAGTYQETQYF. In DNA, the CDR3 is TGTGCCAGCATGGCCGGGACATACCAAGAGACCCAGTACTTC. The J gene is TRBJ2-5, the V gene TRBV2, with D perhaps matching TRBD1 (6 bases). V was shortened by 7 bases and J by 0 bases, with 12 bases between the two germline ends. The CDR3 has 14 amino acids. Germline-derived CDR1 and CDR2 are SNHLY and FYNNEI.